This T cell receptor (beta chain) was recorded in a study of T cell repertoires in cytomegalovirus infection. From the reads, TCRdb called clonotypes with MiXCR, one entry per CDR3 protein. The data show about 220,000 distinct CDR3 sequences, roughly 34% seen once. The CDR3 runs to 12 residues. Germline V gene data show CDR1 as SGHTA and CDR2 as FQGNSA. V was trimmed by 9 bases and J by 9 bases, leaving 18 bases between them. Overall study results and limits: There were HLA-C-restricted CMV-specific TCR beta clonotypes dominating the ex vivo response.

This clonotype was seen only a few times. Its antigen is as yet unknown. The source was CD8+ T cells from cultured PBMCs, collected from culture after CMV antigen stimulation. This receptor was identified in a human donor in good health (CMV status not recorded). Some clones in this sample may be carry-over from other donors' samples. V gene TRBV7-2 combines with J gene TRBJ2-7; TRBD1 or TRBD2 may be the D gene (5 bases each). The CDR3, as DNA: TGTGCCAGAAGTGTGGACGGGGCCTCGCAGTACTTC. It yields the protein CARSVDGASQYF. The full variable domain, with the rest looked up from reference TRBV7-2 and TRBJ2-7, is GAGVSQSPSNKVTEKGKDVELRCDPISGHTALYWYRQSLGQGLEFLIYFQGNSAPDKSGLPSDRFSAERTGGSVSTLTIQRTQQEDSAVYLCARSVDGASQYFGPGTRLTVT.